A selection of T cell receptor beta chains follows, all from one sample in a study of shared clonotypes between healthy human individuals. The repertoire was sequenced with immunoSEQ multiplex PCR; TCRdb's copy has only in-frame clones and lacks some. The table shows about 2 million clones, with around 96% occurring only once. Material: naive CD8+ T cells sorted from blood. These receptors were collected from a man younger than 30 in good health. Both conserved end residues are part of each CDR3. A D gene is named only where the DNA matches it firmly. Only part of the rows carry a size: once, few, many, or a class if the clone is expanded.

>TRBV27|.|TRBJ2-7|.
CASSSGGVQYF
TGTGCCAGTTCATCAGGGGGGGTGCAGTACTTC
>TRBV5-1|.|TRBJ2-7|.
CASSLGQGINYEQYF
TGCGCCAGCAGCTTGGGCCAGGGCATTAACTACGAGCAGTACTTC
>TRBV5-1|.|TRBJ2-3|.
CASSFRGGSTDTQYF
TGCGCCAGCAGCTTCAGGGGGGGTAGCACAGATACGCAGTATTTT
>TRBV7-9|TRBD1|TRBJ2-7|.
CASSMTGATYEQYF
TGTGCCAGCAGTATGACAGGGGCGACCTACGAGCAGTACTTC
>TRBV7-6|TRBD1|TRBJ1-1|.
CASSQGGESTEAFF
TGTGCCAGCAGCCAGGGGGGGGAGAGCACTGAAGCTTTCTTT
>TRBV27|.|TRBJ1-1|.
CASSVGLWGTEAFF
TGTGCCAGTTCCGTGGGTCTCTGGGGCACTGAAGCTTTCTTT
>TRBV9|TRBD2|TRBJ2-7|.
CASSPSGEDYYEQYF
TGTGCCAGCAGCCCAAGCGGGGAGGACTACTACGAGCAGTACTTC
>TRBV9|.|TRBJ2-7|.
CASSVDGGGTYEQYF
TGTGCCAGCAGCGTAGACGGGGGAGGTACCTACGAGCAGTACTTC
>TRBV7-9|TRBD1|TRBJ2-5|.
CASMNWGQGYPRYQETQYF
TGTGCCAGCATGAATTGGGGACAGGGATACCCCCGGTACCAAGAGACCCAGTACTTC
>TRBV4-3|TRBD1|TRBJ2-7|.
CASSPGTGLYEQYF
TGCGCCAGCAGCCCCGGGACAGGGCTCTACGAGCAGTACTTC
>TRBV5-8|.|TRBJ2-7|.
CASSFGLTYEQYF
TGTGCCAGCAGCTTTGGGCTTACCTACGAGCAGTACTTC
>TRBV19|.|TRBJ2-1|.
CASSGQSSSYNEQFF
TGTGCCAGTAGTGGTCAATCAAGCTCCTACAATGAGCAGTTCTTC
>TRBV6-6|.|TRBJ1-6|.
CASSYSLEDYNSPLHF
TGTGCCAGCAGTTATTCCCTCGAGGACTATAATTCACCCCTCCACTTT
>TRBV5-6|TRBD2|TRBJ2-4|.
CASSGGLGNIQYF
TGTGCCAGCAGCGGGGGACTAGGAAACATTCAGTACTTC
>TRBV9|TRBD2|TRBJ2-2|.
CASSAGLAGGRELFF
TGTGCCAGCAGCGCGGGACTAGCGGGGGGCAGGGAGCTGTTTTTT
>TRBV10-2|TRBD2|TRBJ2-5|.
CASSEGSGGQETQYF
TGCGCCAGCAGTGAGGGAAGCGGGGGGCAAGAGACCCAGTACTTC
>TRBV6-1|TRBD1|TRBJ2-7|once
CASSDLPTGVYEQYF
TGTGCCAGCAGTGACCTTCCGACAGGGGTCTACGAGCAGTACTTC
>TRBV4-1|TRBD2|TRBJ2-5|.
CASSATSGGSGETQYF
TGCGCCAGCAGCGCTACTAGCGGGGGGTCTGGAGAGACCCAGTACTTC
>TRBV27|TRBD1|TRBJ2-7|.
CASNSGIPGQGPGEQYF
TGTGCCAGCAACTCAGGAATTCCGGGACAGGGGCCTGGGGAGCAGTACTTC
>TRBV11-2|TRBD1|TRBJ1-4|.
CASSPWDRKNEKLFF
TGTGCCAGCAGCCCCTGGGACAGAAAAAATGAAAAACTGTTTTTT
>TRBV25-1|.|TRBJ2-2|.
CASSDQLASGGELFF
TGTGCCAGCAGTGATCAGCTAGCGTCGGGCGGGGAGCTGTTTTTT
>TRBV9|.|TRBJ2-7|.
CASSPSGKPYEQYF
TGTGCCAGCAGCCCATCAGGGAAACCCTACGAGCAGTACTTC
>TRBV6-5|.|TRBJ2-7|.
CASSYADRSYEQYF
TGTGCCAGCAGTTACGCTGACAGGTCCTACGAGCAGTACTTC
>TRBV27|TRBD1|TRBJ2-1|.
CASSLGDRGTYNEQFF
TGTGCCAGCAGTTTAGGGGACAGGGGAACCTACAATGAGCAGTTCTTC
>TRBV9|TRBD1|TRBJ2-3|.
CASSPRQGAGTDTQYF
TGTGCCAGCAGCCCCCGACAGGGGGCCGGCACAGATACGCAGTATTTT
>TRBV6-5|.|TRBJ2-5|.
CASSYVDNQETQYF
TGTGCCAGCAGTTACGTTGACAACCAAGAGACCCAGTACTTC
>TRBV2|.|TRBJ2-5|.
CASSDPGKETQYF
TGTGCCAGCAGTGACCCAGGGAAGGAGACCCAGTACTTC
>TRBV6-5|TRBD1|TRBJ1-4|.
CASSKGQAREKLFF
TGTGCCAGCAGTAAGGGACAGGCAAGGGAAAAACTGTTTTTT
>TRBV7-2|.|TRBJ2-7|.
CASSSLLGGASSYEQYF
TGTGCCAGCAGTTCTTTACTGGGGGGGGCCTCCTCCTACGAGCAGTACTTC
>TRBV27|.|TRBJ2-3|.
CASSFGGRTDTQYF
TGTGCCAGCAGTTTTGGGGGTCGCACAGATACGCAGTATTTT
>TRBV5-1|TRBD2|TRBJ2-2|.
CASSPGLEGNTGELFF
TGCGCCAGCAGCCCAGGACTAGAGGGGAACACCGGGGAGCTGTTTTTT
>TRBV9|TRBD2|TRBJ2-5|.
CASSVDVGSGGVKETQYF
TGTGCCAGCAGCGTTGATGTCGGGAGCGGGGGGGTCAAAGAGACCCAGTACTTC
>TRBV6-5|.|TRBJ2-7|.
CASSPTSHTTSAYF
TGTGCCAGCAGTCCTACTAGCCATACTACGAGCGCGTACTTC
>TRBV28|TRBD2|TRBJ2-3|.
CASSLVLAGGDTQYF
TGTGCCAGCAGTTTGGTACTAGCGGGGGGGGATACGCAGTATTTT
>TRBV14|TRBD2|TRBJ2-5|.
CASSLTSGRWETQYF
TGTGCCAGCAGCCTGACTAGCGGGAGGTGGGAGACCCAGTACTTC
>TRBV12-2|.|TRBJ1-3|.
CASRFPDRVAGNTIYF
TGTGCAAGTCGCTTCCCTGACAGGGTGGCTGGAAACACCATATATTTT